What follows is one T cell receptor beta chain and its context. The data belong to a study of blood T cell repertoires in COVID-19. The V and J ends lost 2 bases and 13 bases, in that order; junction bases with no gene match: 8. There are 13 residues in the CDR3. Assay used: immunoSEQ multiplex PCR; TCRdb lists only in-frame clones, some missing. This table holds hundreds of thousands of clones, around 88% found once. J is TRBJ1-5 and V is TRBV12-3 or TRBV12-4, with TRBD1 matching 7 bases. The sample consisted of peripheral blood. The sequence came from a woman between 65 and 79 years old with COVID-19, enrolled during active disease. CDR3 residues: CASSLRGQSAQHF. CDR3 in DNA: TGTGCCAGCAGTTTAAGGGGGCAATCAGCTCAGCATTTT.